A single sample gave rise to the 31 T cell receptor beta chains below, sequenced in a study of T cell responses to AZD1222 COVID-19 vaccine. Only in-frame clones appear in the TCRdb table, and some are missing; sequencing was by immunoSEQ multiplex PCR. This table holds more than 100,000 clones, around 92% found once. This specimen was peripheral blood, taken 28 days after the second AZD1222 dose. These receptors were taken from an adult who received the AZD1222 COVID-19 vaccine.

This clone was counted only a few times. CDR3 nucleotides: TGTGCCAGCAGTGAACCCGGGGCCTACGAGCAGTACTTC. Translating gives CASSEPGAYEQYF. The chain links TRBV2 to TRBJ2-7, with a possible D match to TRBD2 (5 bases). Per the germline V gene, CDR1 is SNHLY and CDR2 is FYNNEI. There are 13 residues in the CDR3. Trimming removed 2 bases from V and 2 bases from J, with 7 bases in between.

V and J are TRBV5-1 and TRBJ2-5; 8 bases are a match to TRBD1. After removal of 4 bases from V and 5 bases from J, the junction contained 10 bases not matched to a gene. There are 15 residues in the CDR3. Germline V lookup: CDR1 SGHRS, CDR2 YFSETQ. CDR3 bases: TGCGCCAGCAGCGACGACAGGGGCGCGGGGGAGACCCAGTACTTC. It translates to CASSDDRGAGETQYF.

The chain combines TRBV14 with TRBJ2-3; 12 bases align to TRBD2. Unmatched junction bases numbered 5, after V lost 4 bases and J lost 3 bases. CDR3 length: 16 amino acids. The germline CDR1 and CDR2 sequences are SGHDN and FVKESK. The CDR3, as DNA: TGTGCCAGCAGCCCCACTAGCGGGGGGACGACAGATACGCAGTATTTT. As protein: CASSPTSGGTTDTQYF.

V and J are TRBV5-6 and TRBJ1-2; 8 nucleotides align to TRBD1. This CDR3 spans 15 amino acids. Germline V gene data show CDR1 as SGHDT and CDR2 as YYEEEE. V lost 0 bases and J lost 7; bases outside the gene matches: 8. This CDR3 reads CASSLGQGISVGYTF. The CDR3 DNA reads TGTGCCAGCAGCTTGGGACAGGGGATTTCGGTTGGCTACACCTTC.

The rearrangement links TRBV11-2 to TRBJ1-2, with 9 bases fitting TRBD1. Germline V gene data show CDR1 as SGHAT and CDR2 as FQNNGV. Germline trimming cut 5 bases from V and 0 bases from J; bases unmatched to any gene: 13. The CDR3 sequence is 18 residues long. The CDR3 DNA follows: TGTGCCAGCAGCGATATACAAGGACAGGGGTATACTAACTATGGCTACACCTTC. It translates to CASSDIQGQGYTNYGYTF.

This chain connects TRBV6-2 or TRBV6-3 to TRBJ1-5; weak D call: TRBD1 (6 bases). There are 15 residues in the CDR3. The germline gives CDR1 MNHEY, CDR2 SVGEGT. The ends were cut back, 6 bases at V and 4 bases at J, with 16 bases in the middle. CDR3 sequence (DNA): TGTGCCAGCAGCTCGGGACAAACGCTGAATCAGCCCCAGCATTTT. As protein: CASSSGQTLNQPQHF.

The chain is built from TRBV24-1 and TRBJ1-1; D is uncertain. V gave up 9 bases and J gave up 7 bases, with 17 bases separating them. The CDR3 totals 13 residues. CDR1 is KGHDR, CDR2 SFDVKD, per germline. CDR3 amino acids: CATGSGQSNEAFF. DNA for the CDR3: TGTGCCACCGGTTCGGGCCAAAGTAATGAAGCTTTCTTT.

The chain is built from TRBV6-5 and TRBJ2-3; TRBD2 matches at 10 bases. This CDR3 has 15 residues. Per the germline V gene, CDR1 is MNHEY and CDR2 is SVGAGI. Trimming at V came to 7 bases and at J to 3 bases, leaving 7 bases not matched to a gene. The CDR3 sequence: CASNLIAGGTDTQYF. CDR3 bases: TGTGCCAGCAATCTCATAGCGGGGGGAACAGATACGCAGTATTTT.

This chain links TRBV12-3 or TRBV12-4 with TRBJ1-1; D is undetermined. The ends were cut back, 5 bases at V and 10 bases at J, with 17 bases in the middle. This CDR3 spans 13 amino acids. CDR3 coding DNA: TGTGCCAGCAGTATATCCCCCGGCCGAGTAGCTTTCTTT. Its translation: CASSISPGRVAFF.

This chain joins TRBV21-1 and TRBJ1-6. TRBV21-1 is termed a pseudogene. The CDR3 spans 13 residues. DNA for the CDR3: TGTGCCAGCAGCAATCGGTATAATTCACCCCTCCACTTT. Translated, it gives CASSNRYNSPLHF.

V usage is TRBV5-1 and J usage is TRBJ2-3; TRBD1 agrees at 8 bases. Germline loops: CDR1 SGHRS, CDR2 YFSETQ. The CDR3 runs 15 residues. V was pared by 3 bases and J by 2 bases, with 5 bases of the junction left unmatched. DNA for the CDR3: TGCGCCAGCAGCTGGAGACAGGGGCCCACAGATACGCAGTATTTT. Residues: CASSWRQGPTDTQYF.

V usage is TRBV7-9 and J usage is TRBJ1-1, with 9 bases fitting TRBD1. The CDR3 sequence is 17 residues long. The germline V gene encodes CDR1 SEHNR and CDR2 FQNEAQ (reference sequence). V was clipped by 2 bases and J by 1 base; unmatched bases: 8. The CDR3, as DNA: TGTGCCAGCAGCTTATCGTATACACAGGGGGCGAACACTGAAGCTTTCTTT. This translates into CASSLSYTQGANTEAFF.

Only a few counts were recorded for this clone. The genes are TRBV4-1 and TRBJ2-7, with D unclear. The CDR3 totals 15 residues. Germline lookup yields CDR1 MGHRA and CDR2 YSYEKL. V gave up 4 bases and J gave up 5 bases, with 18 bases separating them. The CDR3 sequence: CASSPILAPGNEQYF. CDR3 DNA sequence: TGCGCCAGCAGCCCGATTTTGGCGCCAGGCAACGAGCAGTACTTC.

The rearrangement uses TRBV30 and TRBJ2-5; D unresolved. Germline-derived CDR1 and CDR2 are GTSNPN and SVGIG (reference sequence). The V gene lost 4 bases and the J gene lost 7 bases, with 10 bases spanning the gap. This CDR3 comprises 11 residues. For the CDR3, the DNA is TGTGCCTGGACGCTCGCAAGGACCCAGTACTTC. Encoded protein: CAWTLARTQYF.

This chain links TRBV20-1 with TRBJ2-5, with 11 nucleotides matching TRBD2. After removal of 3 bases from V and 2 bases from J, the junction contained 5 bases not matched to a gene. Looked up from germline, CDR1 is DFQATT and CDR2 is SNEGSKA (reference sequence). The CDR3 has 15 residues. Here the CDR3 DNA reads TGCAGTGCTAGTCCGACTAGCGGGGCGCAAGAGACCCAGTACTTC. This translates into CSASPTSGAQETQYF.

This rearrangement joins TRBV7-9 to TRBJ2-7, with a tentative D call TRBD2 (5 bases). V was trimmed by 2 bases and J by 4 bases, leaving 6 bases between them. The V gene's germline CDR1 is SEHNR and CDR2 FQNEAQ (reference sequence). The CDR3 is 12 amino acids. CDR3 region: CASSLSGYEQYF. As DNA, the CDR3 is TGTGCCAGCAGCTTATCGGGGTACGAGCAGTACTTC.

The rearrangement uses TRBV11-2 and TRBJ1-1, with D possibly matching TRBD1 (5 bases). The ends were cut back, 3 bases at V and 1 base at J, with 6 bases in the middle. CDR3 length equals 13 residues. The germline V gene has CDR1 SGHAT and CDR2 FQNNGV. CDR3 nucleotides: TGTGCCAGCAGCTTCACAGGGAACACTGAAGCTTTCTTT. Its protein is CASSFTGNTEAFF.

The CDR3 spells CAITETGAGNTIYF. The CDR3 DNA sequence: TGTGCCATCACCGAGACAGGGGCTGGAAACACCATATATTTT. The chain joins TRBV10-3 to TRBJ1-3, with 8 bases fitting TRBD1. Germline V gene sequence: CDR1 ENHRY, CDR2 SYGVKD. The V and J ends lost 7 bases and 2 bases, in that order; junction bases with no gene match: 4. The CDR3 runs to 14 residues.

The chain combines TRBV4-1 with TRBJ1-3; TRBD1 aligns across 9 bases. This CDR3 has 14 residues. Losses at the gene ends were 3 bases for V and 7 bases for J; bases not matched to a gene: 4. CDR1 MGHRA and CDR2 YSYEKL come from the germline V gene. CDR3 nucleotide sequence: TGCGCCAGCAGCCATGGACAGGGGCGGAACACCATATATTTT. Residues: CASSHGQGRNTIYF.

This clone was recorded a few times. The chain couples TRBV5-6 to TRBJ1-2, with D possibly matching TRBD1 (6 bases). This CDR3 is built from 13 residues. V lost 2 bases and J 2 bases, leaving 7 bases between the germline ends. CDR1 and CDR2 from the germline V gene are SGHDT and YYEEEE. The CDR3 DNA is TGTGCCAGCAGCTTAGACAGGAACTATGGCTACACCTTC. As protein: CASSLDRNYGYTF.

The CDR3 region has the DNA TGTGCCAGCAGCTTAGAAGGGTTACCCCCGAGGAATGAGCAGTTCTTC. This encodes CASSLEGLPPRNEQFF. The chain carries TRBV13 and TRBJ2-1; D uncertain. The length of the CDR3 is 16 residues. Germline V lookup: CDR1 PRHDT, CDR2 FYEKMQ (reference sequence). The germline V and J ends were trimmed by 1 base and 7 bases, with 17 bases remaining between them.

CDR3 bases: TGTGCCAGCAGCTTACAGGGGCTGGAGACTGAAGCTTTCTTT. It encodes CASSLQGLETEAFF. This chain connects TRBV5-4 to TRBJ1-1; 7 nucleotides agree with TRBD1. Germline V CDR1 and CDR2: SGHNT, YYREEE (reference sequence). The length of the CDR3 is 14 residues. Trimming at V came to 2 bases and at J to 5 bases, leaving 6 bases not matched to a gene.

In regard to this clone: The same CDR3 is also encoded by other DNA sequences in this sample. The J gene is TRBJ1-2, the V gene TRBV30; a possible D gene is TRBD1 (5 bases). The CDR3 sequence is 12 residues long. The V gene lost 0 bases and the J gene lost 8 bases, with 10 bases spanning the gap. CDR1 is GTSNPN and CDR2 is SVGIG in the germline V gene (reference sequence). Here the CDR3 DNA reads TGTGCCTGGAGTGTCTGGGGGGGAGGCTACACCTTC. Translated: CAWSVWGGGYTF.

The chain carries TRBV5-1 and TRBJ2-1, with 12 bases that match TRBD2. The ends lost 4 bases at V and 9 bases at J; junction bases unmatched: 17. The CDR3 sequence is 18 residues long. Germline V gene data show CDR1 as SGHRS and CDR2 as YFSETQ. The DNA for the CDR3 is TGCGCCAGCAGCGAGACTAGCGGGAGCTCTCCTACTACTGGTGAGCAGTTCTTC. Encoded protein: CASSETSGSSPTTGEQFF.

The chain combines TRBV12-5 with TRBJ2-7; 8 bases are a match to TRBD1. V gave up 7 bases and J gave up 2 bases; unmatched junction bases: 7. The CDR3 runs 14 residues. CDR1 and CDR2 (germline): LGHNT, FRNRAP. The CDR3 region has the DNA TGTGCTAGTGCCCGGACAGGGACGACCTACGAGCAGTACTTC. Translated, it gives CASARTGTTYEQYF.

The V call is TRBV7-2, the J call TRBJ1-1, with D perhaps TRBD1 (6 bases). Germline CDR1 and CDR2: SGHTA and FQGNSA. CDR3 length: 21 amino acids. The ends were cut back, 0 bases at V and 1 base at J, with 27 bases in the middle. The CDR3 bases are TGTGCCAGCAGCTTAGCGACAATCCGTAAGACAGGACAGCGCTCGAACACTGAAGCTTTCTTT. Residues: CASSLATIRKTGQRSNTEAFF. Using reference TRBV7-2 and TRBJ1-1 for the parts outside the CDR3, the full variable domain is GAGVSQSPSNKVTEKGKDVELRCDPISGHTALYWYRQSLGQGLEFLIYFQGNSAPDKSGLPSDRFSAERTGGSVSTLTIQRTQQEDSAVYLCASSLATIRKTGQRSNTEAFFGQGTRLTVV.

The rearrangement joins TRBV7-9 to TRBJ2-5; 9 bases are a match to TRBD1. V lost 5 bases, J lost 9 bases, and 19 bases stayed unmatched. This CDR3 is 17 amino acids long. Germline loops: CDR1 SEHNR, CDR2 FQNEAQ (reference sequence). CDR3 bases: TGTGCCAGCAGCCCGAAACCCGTCCCGGGACAGGGAGGGGCCCAGTACTTC. This gives the protein CASSPKPVPGQGGAQYF.

V is TRBV11-2 and J is TRBJ2-1; D gene uncertain. Trimming removed 1 base at V and 8 bases at J, with 6 bases between. The CDR3 runs to 12 residues. Germline CDR1 is SGHAT and CDR2 is FQNNGV. In nucleotides, the CDR3 is TGTGCCAGCAGCTTAGGTAGCCATGAGCAGTTCTTC. This gives the protein CASSLGSHEQFF.

The gene calls are TRBV5-4 and TRBJ1-1; no clear D gene. The CDR3 has 14 amino acids. The germline gives CDR1 SGHNT, CDR2 YYREEE (reference sequence). V shed 0 bases and J shed 3 bases, with 9 bases lying between them. The CDR3 protein is CASSLGASDTEAFF. The CDR3 DNA reads as TGTGCCAGCAGCTTGGGTGCCAGCGACACTGAAGCTTTCTTT.

The CDR3 here is CASSTGTSGHNEQFF. CDR3 sequence (DNA): TGTGCCAGCAGCACCGGGACTAGCGGCCACAATGAGCAGTTCTTC. The genes are TRBV5-4 and TRBJ2-1; the match to TRBD2 covers 11 bases. This CDR3 region has 15 residues. V trimming: 4 bases; J trimming: 5 bases; junction bases outside the gene matches: 5. CDR1 SGHNT and CDR2 YYREEE come from the germline V gene (reference sequence).

The chain has TRBV6-6 and TRBJ1-3, with 7 bases matching TRBD1. This CDR3 region has 15 residues. Germline CDR1 reads MNHNY; CDR2 reads SVGAGI (reference sequence). V shed 5 bases, J shed 4 bases, and the junction held 8 bases outside the gene matches. The CDR3 bases are TGTGCCAGCAGTACAGGGGCGACCTCAGGAAACACCATATATTTT. Amino acid sequence: CASSTGATSGNTIYF.